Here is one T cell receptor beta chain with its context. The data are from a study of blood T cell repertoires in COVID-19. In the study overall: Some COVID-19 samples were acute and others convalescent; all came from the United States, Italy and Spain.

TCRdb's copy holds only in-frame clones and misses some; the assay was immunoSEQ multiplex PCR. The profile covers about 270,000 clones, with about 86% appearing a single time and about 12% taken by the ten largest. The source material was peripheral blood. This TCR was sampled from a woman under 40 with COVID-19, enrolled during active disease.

The CDR3 spells CSASEGGDGPQHF. CDR3 nucleotide sequence: TGCAGTGCTAGTGAAGGGGGCGACGGGCCCCAGCATTTT. The chain recombines TRBV20-1 with TRBJ1-5; 7 bases align to TRBD1. The CDR3 covers 13 residues. J was trimmed by 9 bases and V by 3 bases; bases with no gene match: 8. Germline V CDR1 and CDR2: DFQATT, SNEGSKA (reference sequence).